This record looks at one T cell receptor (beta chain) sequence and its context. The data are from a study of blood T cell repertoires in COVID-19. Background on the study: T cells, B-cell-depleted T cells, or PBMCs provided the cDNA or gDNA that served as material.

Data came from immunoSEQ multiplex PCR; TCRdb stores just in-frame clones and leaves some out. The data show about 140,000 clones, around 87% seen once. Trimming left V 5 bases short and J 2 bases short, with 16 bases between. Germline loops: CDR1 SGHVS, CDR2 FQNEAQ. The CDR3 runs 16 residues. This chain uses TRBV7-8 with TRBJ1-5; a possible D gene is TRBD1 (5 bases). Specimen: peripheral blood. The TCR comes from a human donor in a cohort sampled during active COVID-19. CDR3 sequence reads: CASSHTGAKGNQPQHF. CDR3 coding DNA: TGTGCCAGCAGCCATACTGGGGCGAAAGGCAATCAGCCCCAGCATTTT.